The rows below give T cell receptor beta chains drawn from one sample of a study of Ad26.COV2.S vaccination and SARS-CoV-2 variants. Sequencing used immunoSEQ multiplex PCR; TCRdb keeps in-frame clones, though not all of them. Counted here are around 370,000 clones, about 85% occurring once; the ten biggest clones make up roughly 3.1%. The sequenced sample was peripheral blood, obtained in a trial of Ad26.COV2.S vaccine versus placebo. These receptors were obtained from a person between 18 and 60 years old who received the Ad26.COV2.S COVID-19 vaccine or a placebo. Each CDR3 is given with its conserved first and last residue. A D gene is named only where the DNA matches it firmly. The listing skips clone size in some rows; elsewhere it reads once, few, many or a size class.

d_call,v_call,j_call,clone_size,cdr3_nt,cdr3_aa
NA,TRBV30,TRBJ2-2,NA,TGTGCCTGGAGTGTAAGGGGGGGATGGACCGGGGAGCTGTTTTTT,CAWSVRGGWTGELFF
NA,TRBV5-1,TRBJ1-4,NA,TGCGCCAGCAGCTTGGTCGCAGGGGAGGGAGAAAAACTGTTTTTT,CASSLVAGEGEKLFF
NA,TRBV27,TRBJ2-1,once,TGTGCCAGCAGTTTAGTCAACTCCTACAATGAGCAGTTCTTC,CASSLVNSYNEQFF
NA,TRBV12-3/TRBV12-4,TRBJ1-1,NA,TGTGCCAGCAGTTTCTTCCGGGCCGAAGCTTTCTTT,CASSFFRAEAFF
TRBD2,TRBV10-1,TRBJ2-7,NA,TGCGCCAGCAGTGAAGTTCTAGCGGGGACGCCCCGGGAGCAGTACTTC,CASSEVLAGTPREQYF
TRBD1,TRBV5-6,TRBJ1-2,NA,TGTGCCAGCAGCTCCGACAGGGAGGATGGCTACACCTTC,CASSSDREDGYTF
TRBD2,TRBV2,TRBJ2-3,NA,TGTGCCACGGGGACTAGCGGGAGGGATACGCAGTATTTT,CATGTSGRDTQYF
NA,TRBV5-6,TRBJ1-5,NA,TGTGCCAGCAGTATGGCTATGGGAAGCAATCAGCCCCAGCATTTT,CASSMAMGSNQPQHF
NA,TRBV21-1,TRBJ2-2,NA,TGTGCCAGCAGCAATAACGCGGGGGGCCCAATCAGGAACACCGGGGAGCTGTTTTTT,CASSNNAGGPIRNTGELFF
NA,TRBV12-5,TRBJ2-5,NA,TGTGCTAGTGGTTTGGGTTTTAGGGGAAGCGAGACCCAGTACTTC,CASGLGFRGSETQYF
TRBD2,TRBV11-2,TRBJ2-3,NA,TGTGCCAGCAGCTTAGTTCTGGGAGGGCGGTCAGATACGCAGTATTTT,CASSLVLGGRSDTQYF
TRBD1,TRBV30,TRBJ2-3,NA,TGTGCCTGGAGTAGTGGGACAGGGGAAGGTACGCAGTATTTT,CAWSSGTGEGTQYF
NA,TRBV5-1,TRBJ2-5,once,TGCGCCAGCAGCTTAGGATCGCAAGAGACCCAGTACTTC,CASSLGSQETQYF
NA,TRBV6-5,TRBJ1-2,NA,TGTGCCAGCAGTTACTCTGGCAATGGCTACACCTTC,CASSYSGNGYTF
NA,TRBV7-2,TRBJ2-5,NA,TGTGCCAGCAGCTTAGCGAGAGAGACCCAGTACTTC,CASSLARETQYF
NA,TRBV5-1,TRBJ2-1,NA,TGCGCCAGCAGCATGGGACCTGCGGGTGGTGAGCAGTTCTTC,CASSMGPAGGEQFF
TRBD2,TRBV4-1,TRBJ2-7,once,TGCGCCAGCAGCCACGGGACTAGCGGCCCATCCTACGAGCAGTACTTC,CASSHGTSGPSYEQYF
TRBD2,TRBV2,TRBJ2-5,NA,TGTGCCAGCCTATCCCTAGCGGGAGGTCAAGAGACCCAGTACTTC,CASLSLAGGQETQYF
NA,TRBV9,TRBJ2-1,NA,TGTGCCAGCAGCGTAGGTTCCGGCGGCCTGCTCGATGAGCAGTTCTTC,CASSVGSGGLLDEQFF
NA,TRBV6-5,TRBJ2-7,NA,TGTGCCAGCAGGCCAGGGCAGGGACGCCTACAGTACTTC,CASRPGQGRLQYF
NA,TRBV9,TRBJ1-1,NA,TGTGCCAGCAGCGTGGGAGGCCGGACTGAAGCTTTCTTT,CASSVGGRTEAFF
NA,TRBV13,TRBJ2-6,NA,TGTGCCAGCAGTCGGCAGGGCTCTGCTGGGGCCAACGTCCTGACTTTC,CASSRQGSAGANVLTF
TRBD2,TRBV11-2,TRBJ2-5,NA,TGTGCCAGCAGCAACCGGGTACTGGCGGGGGAAGAGACCCAGTACTTC,CASSNRVLAGEETQYF
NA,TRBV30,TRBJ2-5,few,TGTGCCTGGAGTGTTTTTGAGGGGGTCCAAGAGACCCAGTACTTC,CAWSVFEGVQETQYF
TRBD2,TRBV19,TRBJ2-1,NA,TGTGCCAGCGCGGATCTAGCGGGGGGCGTGCGTCAGTTCTTC,CASADLAGGVRQFF
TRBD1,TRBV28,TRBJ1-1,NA,TGTGCCAGCAGTCCCCCGGGACAGGGTTATACTGAAGCTTTCTTT,CASSPPGQGYTEAFF
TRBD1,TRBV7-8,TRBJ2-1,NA,TGTGCCAGCAGCTTAGGTTGGGGACAGGGGGCCCACAATGAGCAGTTCTTC,CASSLGWGQGAHNEQFF
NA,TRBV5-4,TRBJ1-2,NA,TGTGCCAGCAGCGGAGGACTAAACTATGGCTACACCTTC,CASSGGLNYGYTF
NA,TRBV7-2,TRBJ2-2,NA,TGTGCCAGCACCTCCCAGCGGACCGGGGAGCTGTTTTTT,CASTSQRTGELFF
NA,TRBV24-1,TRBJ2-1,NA,TGTGCCACCAGTGATCGAGATAGTGCCTACAATGAGCAGTTCTTC,CATSDRDSAYNEQFF
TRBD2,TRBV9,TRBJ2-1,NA,TGTGCCAGCAGCGTAGGGACTAGCGGGGCGGCTGAGCAGTTCTTC,CASSVGTSGAAEQFF
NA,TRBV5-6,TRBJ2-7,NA,TGTGCCAGCACCCCATTCAGTGGGGCAGGGACGGCCGAGCAGTACTTC,CASTPFSGAGTAEQYF
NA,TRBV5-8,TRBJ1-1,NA,TGTGCCAGCAGCTCGGACAGAGCGAACACTGAAGCTTTCTTT,CASSSDRANTEAFF
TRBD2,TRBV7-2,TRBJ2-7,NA,TGTGCCAGCAGCTTAAGACTAGCGGCCTACGAGCAGTACTTC,CASSLRLAAYEQYF
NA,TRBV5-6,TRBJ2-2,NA,TGTGCCAGCAGCCATAAGGATAACACCGGGGAGCTGTTTTTT,CASSHKDNTGELFF
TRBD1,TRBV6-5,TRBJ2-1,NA,TGTGCCGGCAGTTACTACGGGACAGGACACAATGAGCAGTTCTTC,CAGSYYGTGHNEQFF
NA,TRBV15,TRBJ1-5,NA,TGTGCCACCAGCAGAGACGGGCGCAGCAATCAGCCCCAGCATTTT,CATSRDGRSNQPQHF